Below, 32 T cell receptor beta chains from the same sample are listed, as sequenced in a study of a mutant IDH1 vaccine in newly diagnosed glioma. The time point: week 35, safety follow-up. Alongside topical imiquimod, each dose of vaccine comprised 300 ug of mutant IDH1 20-mer peptide. Using immunoSEQ multiplex PCR, the repertoire was profiled, and TCRdb retains in-frame clones only, with some absent. In the table there are roughly 50,000 clones, more than 65% of which are singletons. For these receptors, no antigen is known. The sample was PBMCs, taken from a glioma patient whose treatment included an IDH1 peptide vaccine. These receptors all stem from a man aged 35-49 years with glioma.

V is TRBV7-9 and J is TRBJ1-2; D may be TRBD1 (5 bases). The germline CDR1 and CDR2 sequences are SEHNR and FQNEAQ (reference sequence). The CDR3 runs 13 residues. V was clipped by 7 bases and J by 8 bases, with 17 bases between them. The CDR3 DNA sequence: TGTGCCAGCATCCGGACGGGGGTAGTAGGCTACACCTTC. Encoded protein: CASIRTGVVGYTF.

By sample fraction, this clone is medium-sized. The CDR3 sequence: CASSVTYDEQYF. The DNA for the CDR3 is TGTGCCAGCAGTGTTACGTACGACGAGCAGTACTTC. The rearrangement uses TRBV25-1 and TRBJ2-7; unclear D gene. CDR3 length: 12 amino acids. Germline loops: CDR1 MGHDK, CDR2 SYGVNS. V was clipped by 4 bases and J by 5 bases, with 9 bases between them.

J is TRBJ1-2 and V is TRBV27; D uncertain. The CDR3 has 15 residues. V lost 3 bases and J lost 0, with 11 bases in between. The germline gives CDR1 MNHEY, CDR2 SMNVEV (reference sequence). This CDR3 is CASSFQPQPNYGYTF. CDR3 coding DNA: TGTGCCAGCAGTTTCCAACCCCAACCTAACTATGGCTACACCTTC.

The gene calls are TRBV6-5 and TRBJ1-1; D is undetermined. V was clipped by 8 bases and J by 10 bases, with 14 bases between them. The CDR3 runs 11 residues. Germline V gene data show CDR1 as MNHEY and CDR2 as SVGAGI. The CDR3 sequence: CASGPSVGAFF. CDR3 bases: TGTGCCAGCGGGCCCTCGGTAGGAGCTTTCTTT.

J is TRBJ2-3 and V is TRBV5-4, with 10 positions matching TRBD1. Germline loops: CDR1 SGHNT, CDR2 YYREEE (reference sequence). The CDR3 extends over 15 amino acids. V was clipped by 1 base and J by 5 bases; unmatched bases: 4. CDR3 in DNA: TGTGCCAGCAGCTTGCCCGGGACAGGGGTAGATACGCAGTATTTT. The encoded protein is CASSLPGTGVDTQYF.

V and J are TRBV6-5 and TRBJ1-2, with 8 bases lining up with TRBD1. Losses at the gene ends were 4 bases for V and 4 bases for J; bases not matched to a gene: 2. Germline values: CDR1 MNHEY, CDR2 SVGAGI. The CDR3 is made up of 13 amino acids. The DNA for the CDR3 is TGTGCCAGCAGTTCAGGGGGCAGCTATGGCTACACCTTC. Its protein is CASSSGGSYGYTF.

V gene TRBV5-1 combines with J gene TRBJ1-2; D is uncertain. This CDR3 region has 15 residues. With 0 bases removed from V and 4 bases from J, the gap between germline ends came to 13 bases. CDR1 SGHRS and CDR2 YFSETQ come from the germline V gene. CDR3 in amino acids: CASSLAEIGSYGYTF. CDR3 bases: TGCGCCAGCAGCTTGGCGGAAATAGGATCCTATGGCTACACCTTC.

The gene calls are TRBV5-1 and TRBJ2-7; TRBD2 agrees at 7 bases. V shed 4 bases and J 1 base; nucleotides not matched to a gene: 5. CDR3 length: 14 residues. Germline V gene lookup returns CDR1 SGHRS and CDR2 YFSETQ. The CDR3: CASSRGEGSYEQYF. CDR3 in DNA: TGCGCCAGCAGCCGGGGGGAAGGGTCCTACGAGCAGTACTTC.

This clone has at least ten counts. CDR3 sequence reads: CASSPQPIDYEQYF. CDR3 coding DNA: TGCGCCAGCAGTCCACAGCCGATAGACTACGAGCAGTACTTC. The gene calls are TRBV23-1 and TRBJ2-7; D is unclear. TRBV23-1 is assigned to the ORF class and has an uncertain function. The CDR3 has 14 amino acids. The V gene lost 4 bases and the J gene lost 3 bases, with 13 bases spanning the gap.

The chain joins TRBV27 to TRBJ2-2; 8 positions match TRBD2. There are 16 residues in the CDR3. V lost 0 bases, J lost 3 bases, and 3 bases stayed unmatched. Germline CDR1 reads MNHEY; CDR2 reads SMNVEV (reference sequence). CDR3 DNA sequence: TGTGCCAGCAGTTTATCCGGGCGGGGGGACACCGGGGAGCTGTTTTTT. Its translation: CASSLSGRGDTGELFF.

The chain combines TRBV13 with TRBJ2-5; TRBD2 matches 13 bases. From germline, CDR1 is PRHDT and CDR2 FYEKMQ (reference sequence). The V gene end was trimmed by 0 bases and the J gene end by 5 bases; junction bases not matched to a gene: 3. CDR3 length equals 16 residues. The CDR3 loop reads CASSLGGLAGPETQYF. DNA of the CDR3: TGTGCCAGCAGCTTAGGGGGACTAGCGGGGCCGGAGACCCAGTACTTC.

CDR3 protein: CASSVVRGANTGELFF. The CDR3, as DNA: TGCGCCAGCAGCGTCGTGAGGGGAGCGAACACCGGGGAGCTGTTTTTT. This sequence joins TRBV4-1 and TRBJ2-2; D is tentatively TRBD1 or TRBD2 (5 bases each). CDR1 and CDR2 (germline): MGHRA, YSYEKL. V lost 5 bases and J 0 bases, leaving 13 bases between the germline ends. The CDR3 runs to 16 residues.

This clone occurred a few times. The chain has TRBV27 and TRBJ2-5; D is unclear. Germline-derived CDR1 and CDR2 are MNHEY and SMNVEV (reference sequence). V was shortened by 2 bases and J by 0 bases, with 1 base between the two germline ends. This CDR3 has 12 amino acids. The CDR3 DNA sequence: TGTGCCAGCAGTTTAGACCAAGAGACCCAGTACTTC. It is translated as CASSLDQETQYF.

This clone was seen only once. The chain uses TRBV6-1 and TRBJ2-7; TRBD1 matches at 7 bases. Unmatched junction bases numbered 3, after V lost 0 bases and J lost 1 base. Germline CDR1 is MNHNS and CDR2 is SASEGT. The CDR3 has 15 residues. CDR3 sequence reads: CASSEAGQLSYEQYF. The CDR3 region has the DNA TGTGCCAGCAGTGAAGCGGGACAGCTATCCTACGAGCAGTACTTC.

This clone was observed a handful of times. The chain is built from TRBV6-5 and TRBJ1-6; no firm D call. Germline CDR1 and CDR2: MNHEY and SVGAGI. V was trimmed by 5 bases and J by 0 bases, leaving 8 bases between them. The CDR3 has 15 residues. DNA for the CDR3: TGTGCCAGCAGTAAATACAGCTCCTATAATTCACCCCTCCACTTT. This sequence encodes CASSKYSSYNSPLHF.

The genes are TRBV6-1 and TRBJ2-7, with D perhaps assigned TRBD1 or TRBD2 (5 bases each). CDR3 size: 15 residues. Trimming removed 2 bases at V and 2 bases at J, with 13 bases between. The germline CDR1 and CDR2 sequences are MNHNS and SASEGT. This chain's CDR3 is CASSESGRTAYEQYF. CDR3 in DNA: TGTGCCAGCAGTGAATCGGGGCGGACGGCCTACGAGCAGTACTTC.

The chain employs TRBV4-1 and TRBJ1-2; TRBD1 matches 9 bases. The J segment lost 4 bases and the V segment lost 1 base, leaving 7 bases of the junction unmatched. The V gene's germline CDR1 is MGHRA and CDR2 YSYEKL. The CDR3 sequence is 16 residues long. The CDR3: CASSQGPGTGSYGYTF. Written as DNA, the CDR3 is TGCGCCAGCAGCCAAGGTCCCGGGACAGGGAGCTATGGCTACACCTTC.

The chain uses TRBV7-2 and TRBJ1-5, with D hard to call. The germline V and J ends were trimmed by 5 bases and 9 bases, with 11 bases remaining between them. CDR3 length: 12 amino acids. Germline V gene data show CDR1 as SGHTA and CDR2 as FQGNSA. The CDR3 is CASSPGQMPQHF. The CDR3 nucleotides are TGTGCCAGCAGCCCCGGCCAAATGCCCCAGCATTTT.

The V and J genes are TRBV5-4 and TRBJ2-3; 9 positions agree with TRBD2. V gave up 4 bases and J gave up 1 base; unmatched junction bases: 13. The CDR3 is 18 residues long. Germline V gives CDR1 SGHNT, CDR2 YYREEE (reference sequence). Here the CDR3 DNA reads TGTGCCAGCAGCCCCGGGGCTAGCGGGAACCCTGGCACAGATACGCAGTATTTT. It codes for CASSPGASGNPGTDTQYF.

This chain uses TRBV9 with TRBJ1-6, with D unresolved. The CDR3 extends over 13 amino acids. Germline-derived CDR1 and CDR2 are SGDLS and YYNGEE. V lost 1 base and J 6 bases, leaving 5 bases between the germline ends. CDR3 nucleotide sequence: TGTGCCAGCAGCGTAACAATTAATTCACCCCTCCACTTT. It specifies CASSVTINSPLHF.

This clone was recorded a few times. The chain links TRBV9 to TRBJ1-1, with D tentatively TRBD1 (6 bases). V was shortened by 2 bases and J by 5 bases, with 16 bases between the two germline ends. CDR3 length: 15 residues. Looked up from germline, CDR1 is SGDLS and CDR2 is YYNGEE. CDR3 amino acids: CASSVSSGVRTEAFF. Here the CDR3 DNA reads TGTGCCAGCAGCGTTTCCTCAGGGGTAAGGACTGAAGCTTTCTTT.

This chain connects TRBV23-1 to TRBJ2-1; 9 bases agree with TRBD1. TRBV23-1 is labeled an ORF, and its function is uncertain. V trimming: 3 bases; J trimming: 3 bases; junction bases outside the gene matches: 9. The CDR3 spans 17 residues. The CDR3 DNA is TGCGCCAGCAGTCATTGGATAAGGGACAGGGTCTACAATGAGCAGTTCTTC. Protein: CASSHWIRDRVYNEQFF.

The V call is TRBV7-9, the J call TRBJ2-1; D not certain. The CDR3 spans 13 residues. Germline CDR1 reads SEHNR; CDR2 reads FQNEAQ (reference sequence). The ends were cut back, 2 bases at V and 9 bases at J, with 11 bases in the middle. CDR3: CASSLSGYFEQFF. The CDR3 nucleotides are TGTGCCAGCAGCTTAAGTGGATATTTTGAGCAGTTCTTC. Full variable domain (remainder filled in from reference TRBV7-9 and TRBJ2-1): DTGVSQNPRHKITKRGQNVTFRCDPISEHNRLYWYRQTLGQGPEFLTYFQNEAQLEKSRLLSDRFSAERPKGSFSTLEIQRTEQGDSAMYLCASSLSGYFEQFFGPGTRLTVL.

As DNA, the CDR3 is TGTGCCAGCAGCCGACAGGGAACAGACTCCTACGAGCAGTACTTC. Translation: CASSRQGTDSYEQYF. The genes are TRBV6-1 and TRBJ2-7, with 7 bases aligning to TRBD1. The length of the CDR3 is 15 residues. CDR1 and CDR2 from the germline V gene are MNHNS and SASEGT. Trimming removed 6 bases from V and 0 bases from J; junction bases left unmatched: 8.

V usage is TRBV25-1 and J usage is TRBJ1-3, with D uncertain. This CDR3 region has 14 residues. V gave up 4 bases and J gave up 0 bases, with 7 bases separating them. Per germline, CDR1 MGHDK and CDR2 SYGVNS. CDR3 protein: CASSVGSSGNTIYF. Written as DNA, the CDR3 is TGTGCCAGCAGTGTTGGGAGCTCTGGAAACACCATATATTTT.

This chain connects TRBV27 to TRBJ2-3, with 8 bases identical to TRBD1. V lost 4 bases and J lost 4; bases outside the gene matches: 7. This CDR3 is built from 15 residues. The germline CDR1 and CDR2 sequences are MNHEY and SMNVEV (reference sequence). In DNA form, the CDR3 reads TGTGCCAGCAGTTACGCGGACAGGGAAGCAGATACGCAGTATTTT. It translates to CASSYADREADTQYF.

The rearrangement links TRBV6-5 to TRBJ2-7, with 7 bases lining up with TRBD1. Losses at the gene ends were 6 bases for V and 3 bases for J; bases not matched to a gene: 8. This CDR3 comprises 14 residues. CDR1 is MNHEY, CDR2 SVGAGI, per germline. CDR3 sequence: CASRLDRDLYEQYF. The DNA of the CDR3 is TGTGCCAGCAGGCTCGACAGGGACCTCTACGAGCAGTACTTC.

This rearrangement joins TRBV15 to TRBJ2-2, with D possibly being TRBD1 (5 bases). The CDR3 runs 15 residues. Germline CDR1 and CDR2: LNHNV and YYDKDF (reference sequence). The V and J ends lost 0 bases and 4 bases respectively, with 9 bases between them. For the CDR3, the DNA is TGTGCCACCAGCAGAGACAGGGCGGTCACCGGGGAGCTGTTTTTT. Amino acid sequence: CATSRDRAVTGELFF.

The chain links TRBV19 to TRBJ1-3, with 9 bases aligning to TRBD1. The junction had 10 bases not matched to a gene; V was cut back by 4 bases and J by 0 bases. The CDR3 runs to 18 residues. The germline V gene has CDR1 LNHDA and CDR2 SQIVND (reference sequence). CDR3 coding DNA: TGTGCCAGTAGTAGCTTGAGGACAGGGGCCTACTCTGGAAACACCATATATTTT. Its translation: CASSSLRTGAYSGNTIYF.

The chain couples TRBV5-1 to TRBJ1-1; perhaps TRBD1 as D (6 bases). This CDR3 spans 16 amino acids. The germline V and J ends were trimmed by 0 bases and 0 bases, with 12 bases remaining between them. Germline CDR1 is SGHRS and CDR2 is YFSETQ. The CDR3 bases are TGCGCCAGCAGCTTGGTCGTAGGGGGAATGAACACTGAAGCTTTCTTT. Translation: CASSLVVGGMNTEAFF. The variable domain in full, completed from reference TRBV5-1 and TRBJ1-1, reads KAGVTQTPRYLIKTRGQQVTLSCSPISGHRSVSWYQQTPGQGLQFLFEYFSETQRNKGNFPGRFSGRQFSNSRSEMNVSTLELGDSALYLCASSLVVGGMNTEAFFGQGTRLTVV.

The chain employs TRBV7-2 and TRBJ2-5; possible D gene TRBD2, 7 bases. V was shortened by 1 base and J by 5 bases, with 23 bases between the two germline ends. The CDR3 loop spans 18 amino acids. Germline CDR1 is SGHTA and CDR2 is FQGNSA. The DNA of the CDR3 is TGTGCCAGCAGCTTAGGGGCAGTGGCGGGGGCCCGAATGGAGACCCAGTACTTC. Residues: CASSLGAVAGARMETQYF.

The V and J genes are TRBV4-2 and TRBJ2-1; 11 positions match TRBD2. Unmatched junction bases numbered 5, after V lost 4 bases and J lost 6 bases. The germline CDR1 and CDR2 sequences are LGHNA and YNFKEQ. The CDR3 runs to 15 residues. In nucleotides, the CDR3 is TGTGCCAGCAGCCCAGGACTAGCGGGCGGCAATGAGCAGTTCTTC. Translated, it gives CASSPGLAGGNEQFF.